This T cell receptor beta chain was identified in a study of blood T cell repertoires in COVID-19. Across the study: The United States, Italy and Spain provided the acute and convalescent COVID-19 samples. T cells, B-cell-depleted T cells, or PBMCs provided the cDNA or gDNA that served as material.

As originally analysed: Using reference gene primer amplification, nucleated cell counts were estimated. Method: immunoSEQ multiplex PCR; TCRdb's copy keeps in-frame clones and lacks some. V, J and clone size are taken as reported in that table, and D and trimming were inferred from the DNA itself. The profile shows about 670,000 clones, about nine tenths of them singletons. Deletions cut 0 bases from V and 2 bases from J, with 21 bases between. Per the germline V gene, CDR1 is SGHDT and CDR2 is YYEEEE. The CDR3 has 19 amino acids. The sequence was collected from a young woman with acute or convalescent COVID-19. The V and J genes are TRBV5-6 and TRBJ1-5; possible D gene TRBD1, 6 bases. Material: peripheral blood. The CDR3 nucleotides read TGTGCCAGCAGCTTGGCCCTTGGGGGGGCGGCGACTCGCAATCAGCCCCAGCATTTT. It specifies CASSLALGGAATRNQPQHF.